This entry lists 8 T cell receptor beta chains sequenced from one sample in a study of neurological immune-mediated disorders (dated by TCRdb to 2018 to 2020). Libraries came from 5' RACE. The sequencer listed for this sample is Illumina HiSeq 2500. The public reads were reanalyzed by TCRdb: fastp trimming at Q25, MiXCR alignment, in-frame beta chains only. Identical CDR3 proteins give one entry, which carries the most common genes and DNA. In all, the sample holds around 25,000 distinct CDR3 sequences, and around 2.5% of those were seen once. In total, the top ten clones hold around 2% of the sample. The sequencing input was PBMCs. The source of these receptors is a woman between 50 and 59 years old with multiple sclerosis.

This clonotype has ten or more counts. The rearrangement links TRBV16 to TRBJ2-7; D unclear. The V end was cut by 0 bases, the J end by 9 bases, with 12 bases between. The CDR3 spans 13 residues. The germline gives CDR1 KGHSY, CDR2 FQNENV. CDR3 sequence reads: CASSQSRVETQYF. The DNA for the CDR3 is TGTGCCAGCAGCCAATCGAGAGTAGAGACGCAGTACTTC.

This clonotype is classed as medium-sized. This chain uses TRBV20-1 with TRBJ1-2, with D possibly TRBD1 on 6 matching bases. Germline V gene data show CDR1 as DFQATT and CDR2 as SNEGSKA (reference sequence). V was cut by 6 bases and J by 4 bases, with 12 bases left in between. The CDR3 loop spans 12 amino acids. As DNA, the CDR3 is TGCAGTGCAACGGACAGTGTCTATGGCTACACCTTC. This translates into CSATDSVYGYTF.

This clonotype showed up many times. The chain carries TRBV6-5 and TRBJ1-2, with 9 bases that match TRBD1. The CDR3 has 16 amino acids. CDR1 MNHEY and CDR2 SVGAGI come from the germline V gene. V shed 2 bases and J 0 bases; nucleotides not matched to a gene: 4. The CDR3 DNA reads TGTGCCAGCAGTTACCTCACAGGGGGCCCTAACTATGGCTACACCTTC. Translation gives CASSYLTGGPNYGYTF.

There are many counts of this clonotype. The chain is built from TRBV20-1 and TRBJ2-7; D is undetermined. Trimming took off 1 base at V and 7 bases at J, with 8 bases between the two ends. This CDR3 comprises 11 residues. CDR1 DFQATT and CDR2 SNEGSKA come from the germline V gene (reference sequence). The CDR3 sequence is CSARGPREQYF. The CDR3 DNA follows: TGCAGTGCTAGAGGCCCGCGGGAGCAGTACTTC.

This clonotype was observed at least ten times. The genes are TRBV5-1 and TRBJ2-7; maybe TRBD2 (6 bases). The germline gives CDR1 SGHRS, CDR2 YFSETQ. V lost 2 bases and J lost 1, with 13 bases in between. The CDR3 runs 15 residues. CDR3 coding DNA: TGCGCCAGCAGCTTCGGGGGTTCCCCATCCTACGAGCAGTACTTC. Its protein product is CASSFGGSPSYEQYF. The whole variable domain, remainder taken from reference TRBV5-1 and TRBJ2-7, is KAGVTQTPRYLIKTRGQQVTLSCSPISGHRSVSWYQQTPGQGLQFLFEYFSETQRNKGNFPGRFSGRQFSNSRSEMNVSTLELGDSALYLCASSFGGSPSYEQYFGPGTRLTVT.

This clonotype was recorded many times. The chain employs TRBV19 and TRBJ2-5; 7 nucleotides match TRBD1. CDR3 size: 14 residues. J lost 1 base, V lost 4 bases, and 3 bases had no gene match. The V gene's germline CDR1 is LNHDA and CDR2 SQIVND (reference sequence). The CDR3 coding sequence is TGTGCCAGTAGTACGCGGACAGGCCAAGAGACCCAGTACTTC. Its protein is CASSTRTGQETQYF.

This clonotype turned up a few times. The chain couples TRBV5-1 to TRBJ2-3; the match to TRBD2 covers 8 bases. Germline values: CDR1 SGHRS, CDR2 YFSETQ. The V and J ends lost 2 bases and 2 bases, in that order; junction bases with no gene match: 4. The CDR3 spans 15 residues. CDR3 DNA: TGCGCCAGCAGCTTAGTAGCGGGGTCCACAGATACGCAGTATTTT. This codes for CASSLVAGSTDTQYF. Based on the CDR3 plus reference TRBV5-1 and TRBJ2-3, the full variable domain is KAGVTQTPRYLIKTRGQQVTLSCSPISGHRSVSWYQQTPGQGLQFLFEYFSETQRNKGNFPGRFSGRQFSNSRSEMNVSTLELGDSALYLCASSLVAGSTDTQYFGPGTRLTVL.

This clonotype occurred many times. The V and J genes are TRBV5-1 and TRBJ1-5; D possibly corresponds to TRBD1 (5 bases). The CDR3 extends over 14 amino acids. The germline V gene has CDR1 SGHRS and CDR2 YFSETQ. The V and J ends lost 5 bases and 2 bases respectively, with 11 bases between them. DNA of the CDR3: TGCGCCAGCAGTCGGCAGGGAGGCAATCAGCCCCAGCATTTT. Translation gives CASSRQGGNQPQHF.